Below, one T cell receptor (beta chain) is given with its context. This table comes from immunoSEQ multiplex PCR, and its TCRdb copy is limited to in-frame clones, with some not included. The table includes under 20,000 clones, over 75% detected once. The source of the sample is a study of blood T cell repertoires in COVID-19. For the study at large: Spain, Italy and the United States supplied samples that represented acute and convalescent COVID-19. In each case, the material was cDNA or gDNA derived from T cells, B-cell-depleted T cells, or PBMCs.

CDR1 is PRHDT, CDR2 FYEKMQ, per germline (reference sequence). This CDR3 contains 14 residues. V gave up 4 bases and J gave up 5 bases, with 14 bases separating them. The chain employs TRBV13 and TRBJ1-1, with D perhaps TRBD1 (6 bases). The sample taken for sequencing was peripheral blood. The clonotype comes from a human donor in a cohort sampled during active COVID-19. The CDR3 protein is CASSYSGGGTEAFF. The CDR3 DNA sequence: TGTGCCAGCAGCTACTCGGGGGGCGGGACTGAAGCTTTCTTT. Full variable domain (rest looked up from reference TRBV13 and TRBJ1-1): AAGVIQSPRHLIKEKRETATLKCYPIPRHDTVYWYQQGPGQDPQFLISFYEKMQSDKGSIPDRFSAQQFSDYHSELNMSSLELGDSALYFCASSYSGGGTEAFFGQGTRLTVV.